This section outlines one T cell receptor (beta chain) sequence together with its context. This sample is drawn from a study of blood T cell repertoires in COVID-19. Participants' reported clinical history set cohort assignment. Data came from immunoSEQ multiplex PCR; TCRdb stores just in-frame clones and leaves some out. The sample lists about 400,000 clones, 85% to 90% occurring once. The CDR3 totals 16 residues. With 0 bases removed from V and 0 bases from J, the gap between germline ends came to 13 bases. Germline values: CDR1 SGDLS, CDR2 YYNGEE. The chain carries TRBV9 and TRBJ2-7; no definite D call. Sequencing was done on a sample of PBMCs or T cells enriched from blood (not recorded which). This TCR was sampled from a woman in her twenties or thirties who had recovered from COVID-19. The CDR3 DNA reads TGTGCCAGCAGCGTAGCTGGCACCCTCAGCTCCTACGAGCAGTACTTC. Translation: CASSVAGTLSSYEQYF.